These 11 T cell receptor beta chains share one sample of origin, sequenced in a study of T-cell reconstitution after alpha-beta-depleted transplantation in children (dated by TCRdb to the mid-2010s). The library relied on PCR. Sequencing relied on an Illumina HiSeq 2500. Molecular barcoding was employed in the preparation of TCR libraries, with unique molecular identifiers being used to normalize TCRbeta repertoire quantification. TCRdb applied fastp at Q25 and MiXCR to the public reads, then kept only in-frame beta chains. Merged by CDR3 protein, the rows form single entries marked with the most common genes and DNA. The table for this sample lists about 610,000 distinct CDR3 sequences; 8% to 11% of them were counted only once. The top ten constitute roughly 3.9% of the sample. This specimen was PBMCs from the stem cell graft donor, taken from the stem cell graft. These receptors were obtained from a human donor who donated a stem cell graft to a child with acute myeloid leukemia.

Comment on this clonotype: One junction end disagrees with the germline gene, perhaps due to a read error. The rearrangement links TRBV11-1 to TRBJ2-4, with 7 bases that match TRBD2. The CDR3 consists of 12 residues. The germline CDR1 and CDR2 sequences are SGHAT and FQDESV (reference sequence). As DNA, the CDR3 is TGTGCCAGCAGCCCAGAAGGGGAGGGGCAGGACTTC. This encodes CASSPEGEGQDF.

This clonotype was detected a few times. The chain carries TRBV30 and TRBJ1-6; D may be TRBD1 (5 bases). The CDR3 runs 13 residues. Germline CDR1 reads GTSNPN; CDR2 reads SVGIG (reference sequence). V gave up 2 bases and J gave up 10 bases, with 12 bases separating them. CDR3 DNA: TGTGCCTGGAGTTCGACGGGGGAATCACCCCTCCACTTT. Encoded protein: CAWSSTGESPLHF.

The rearrangement links TRBV29-1 to TRBJ1-1; 9 bases map to TRBD1. CDR3 size: 11 residues. V lost 7 bases to trimming and J lost 10 bases; unmatched junction nucleotides: 7. The germline V gene encodes CDR1 SQVTM and CDR2 ANQGSEA. The CDR3 coding sequence is TGCAGCGCCGTGGACAGGGGAAGAGCTTTCTTT. This translates into CSAVDRGRAFF.

This clonotype has ten or more counts. This chain links TRBV10-3 with TRBJ2-1; possibly TRBD2 for D (5 bases). The CDR3 loop spans 14 amino acids. CDR1 and CDR2 from the germline V gene are ENHRY and SYGVKD. The ends were cut back, 7 bases at V and 1 base at J, with 11 bases in the middle. The CDR3 DNA sequence: TGTGCCATCATGGAGGCTAGTTCCTACAATGAGCAGTTCTTC. Its translation is CAIMEASSYNEQFF.

This clonotype was recorded many times. The gene calls are TRBV29-1 and TRBJ2-2; TRBD2 matches 8 bases. CDR1 and CDR2 from the germline V gene are SQVTM and ANQGSEA. This CDR3 comprises 14 residues. With 8 bases clipped from V and 4 bases from J, the junction kept 9 bases outside the gene matches. The CDR3, as DNA: TGCAGCTCAAAAGGAGCGGGAGCCACCGGGGAGCTGTTTTTT. Amino acid sequence: CSSKGAGATGELFF.

This clonotype was found many times. The rearrangement joins TRBV12-3 or TRBV12-4 to TRBJ2-3, with a weak D call TRBD2 (6 bases). Trimming pared 8 bases from V and 0 bases from J, leaving 9 bases between. The CDR3 has 13 residues. DNA for the CDR3: TGTGCCAGCGGTAGCGGTAGCACAGATACGCAGTATTTT. It specifies CASGSGSTDTQYF.

The V call is TRBV7-9, the J call TRBJ2-7; 8 nucleotides match TRBD1. CDR1 is SEHNR, CDR2 FQNEAQ, per germline (reference sequence). This CDR3 region has 15 residues. J lost 5 bases, V lost 5 bases, and 11 bases had no gene match. Here the CDR3 DNA reads TGTGCCAGCAGCGGACAGGACAGGGCGAAGAACGAGCAGTACTTC. It encodes CASSGQDRAKNEQYF.

The V and J genes are TRBV7-2 and TRBJ1-5; D unclear. Germline CDR1 reads SGHTA; CDR2 reads FQGNSA. V was shortened by 1 base and J by 0 bases, with 10 bases between the two germline ends. The CDR3 has 16 amino acids. This CDR3 is CASSLDSPYSNQPQHF. Here the CDR3 DNA reads TGTGCCAGCAGCTTAGACAGTCCATATAGCAATCAGCCCCAGCATTTT. Looking up the rest from reference TRBV7-2 and TRBJ1-5 gives the full variable domain: GAGVSQSPSNKVTEKGKDVELRCDPISGHTALYWYRQSLGQGLEFLIYFQGNSAPDKSGLPSDRFSAERTGGSVSTLTIQRTQQEDSAVYLCASSLDSPYSNQPQHFGDGTRLSIL.

Only a few counts were recorded for this clonotype. The CDR3 nucleotides are TGCGCCAGCAGCCGGGGCCGCGTAGATACGCAGTATTTT. The encoded protein is CASSRGRVDTQYF. This chain links TRBV4-3 with TRBJ2-3; possibly TRBD1 for D (5 bases). CDR3 length equals 13 residues. V lost 4 bases and J lost 5, with 10 bases in between. CDR1 and CDR2 from the germline V gene are LGHNA and YSLEER.

The chain combines TRBV7-9 with TRBJ2-3, with a weak D call TRBD1 (5 bases). Germline V CDR1 and CDR2: SEHNR, FQNEAQ (reference sequence). The ends were cut back, 4 bases at V and 0 bases at J, with 11 bases in the middle. This CDR3 comprises 15 residues. The CDR3 bases are TGTGCCAGCAGCTCGACAGAGACTAGCACAGATACGCAGTATTTT. Translated: CASSSTETSTDTQYF.

Worth noting for this clonotype: A much larger clone differs by one base, so this may be a read error. The chain carries TRBV20-1 and TRBJ2-3, with no clear D. Germline CDR1 and CDR2: DFQATT and SNEGSKA (reference sequence). The germline V and J ends were trimmed by 3 bases and 5 bases, with 3 bases remaining between them. The CDR3 is 10 amino acids. The CDR3 reads CSASIDTQYF. The CDR3, as DNA: TGCAGTGCTAGTATAGATACGCAGTATTTT.